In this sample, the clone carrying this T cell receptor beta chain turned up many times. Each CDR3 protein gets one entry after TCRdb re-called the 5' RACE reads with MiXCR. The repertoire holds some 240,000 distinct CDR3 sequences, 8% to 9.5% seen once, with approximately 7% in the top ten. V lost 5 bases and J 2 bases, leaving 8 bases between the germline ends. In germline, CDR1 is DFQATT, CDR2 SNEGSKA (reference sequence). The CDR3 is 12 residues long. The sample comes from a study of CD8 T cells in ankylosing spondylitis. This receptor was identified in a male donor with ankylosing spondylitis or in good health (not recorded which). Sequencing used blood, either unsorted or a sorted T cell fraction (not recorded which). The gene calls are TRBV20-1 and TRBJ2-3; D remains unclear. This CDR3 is CSAPDVTDTQYF. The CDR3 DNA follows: TGCAGTGCTCCCGATGTCACAGATACGCAGTATTTT.